A single sample gave rise to the 16 T cell receptor beta chains below, sequenced in a study of TIL therapy for anti-PD-1-resistant metastatic lung cancer. The immunoSEQ assay was v3. Profiled with immunoSEQ multiplex PCR; TCRdb holds only in-frame clones, not every one. Of about 59,000 clones listed, around 67% are singletons. As to time point: pre-treatment sample, taken before nivolumab and TIL therapy. Sequenced material: blood, taken at baseline. The receptor source for this set is a person aged 25 to 80 with non-small cell lung cancer.

A single count supports this clone. The chain links TRBV4-1 to TRBJ2-5, with D unresolved. Germline V CDR1 and CDR2: MGHRA, YSYEKL. Trimming took 1 base from V and 5 from J, leaving 23 bases between them. The length of the CDR3 is 18 residues. The CDR3 protein is CASSQVDLGFIRFETQYF. Written as DNA, the CDR3 is TGCGCCAGCAGCCAAGTGGATTTGGGGTTTATCCGATTCGAGACCCAGTACTTC.

V and J are TRBV20-1 and TRBJ1-2; weak D call: TRBD1 (5 bases). Germline lookup yields CDR1 DFQATT and CDR2 SNEGSKA (reference sequence). There are 11 residues in the CDR3. V was shortened by 6 bases and J by 3 bases, with 8 bases between the two germline ends. CDR3 sequence reads: CSAGTDYGYTF. The CDR3 nucleotides are TGCAGTGCCGGGACGGACTATGGCTACACCTTC.

V usage is TRBV5-1 and J usage is TRBJ1-5; 9 positions match TRBD1. V lost 3 bases to trimming and J lost 7 bases; unmatched junction nucleotides: 5. This CDR3 comprises 14 residues. Germline CDR1 and CDR2: SGHRS and YFSETQ. CDR3 DNA sequence: TGCGCCAGCAGCTCGGGACAGGGAAGACAGCCCCAGCATTTT. Its translation: CASSSGQGRQPQHF. The variable domain in full, completed from reference TRBV5-1 and TRBJ1-5, reads KAGVTQTPRYLIKTRGQQVTLSCSPISGHRSVSWYQQTPGQGLQFLFEYFSETQRNKGNFPGRFSGRQFSNSRSEMNVSTLELGDSALYLCASSSGQGRQPQHFGDGTRLSIL.

The chain links TRBV23-1 to TRBJ1-1, with D possibly being TRBD1 (5 bases). TRBV23-1 is treated as an ORF (open reading frame) with a function not yet certain. V lost 1 base to trimming and J lost 5 bases, with 11 bases between them. The CDR3 has 14 residues. CDR3 sequence reads: CASSQWGKRTEAFF. In nucleotides, the CDR3 is TGCGCCAGCAGTCAATGGGGGAAGCGGACTGAAGCTTTCTTT.

This chain links TRBV4-3 with TRBJ2-6, with no clear D. Germline V CDR1 and CDR2: LGHNA, YSLEER. V was cut by 0 bases and J by 1 base, with 10 bases left in between. This CDR3 region has 17 residues. The CDR3 sequence: CASSQDRAASGANVLTF. For the CDR3, the DNA is TGCGCCAGCAGCCAAGACCGGGCGGCGTCTGGGGCCAACGTCCTGACTTTC.

In its sample, this clone was seen a few times. Other DNA sequences in the same sample also yield this CDR3. The J gene is TRBJ1-2, the V gene TRBV7-2; D remains ambiguous. The CDR3 has 13 amino acids. Looked up from germline, CDR1 is SGHTA and CDR2 is FQGNSA. Trimming shortened V by 1 base and J by 3 bases, and 6 bases separated the two germline ends. Written as DNA, the CDR3 is TGTGCCAGCAGCTTAGTTGGGGACTATGGCTACACCTTC. As protein: CASSLVGDYGYTF.

V usage is TRBV14 and J usage is TRBJ2-7, with 8 bases lining up with TRBD1. V trimming: 3 bases; J trimming: 0 bases; junction bases outside the gene matches: 7. CDR3 length: 16 residues. From germline, CDR1 is SGHDN and CDR2 FVKESK. The CDR3 spells CASSQRDRKDSYEQYF. The DNA of the CDR3 is TGTGCCAGCAGCCAGCGGGACAGGAAGGACTCCTACGAGCAGTACTTC.

This chain uses TRBV11-3 with TRBJ1-1, with 8 bases matching TRBD1. The V and J ends lost 5 bases and 1 base, in that order; junction bases with no gene match: 6. The CDR3 spans 15 residues. Germline V lookup: CDR1 SGHNT, CDR2 YENEEA. The CDR3 region is CASSTGQGGNTEAFF. In nucleotides, the CDR3 is TGTGCCAGCAGCACCGGACAGGGAGGGAACACTGAAGCTTTCTTT.

The chain links TRBV5-5 to TRBJ2-6, with TRBD1 matching over 9 bases. The V segment lost 4 bases and the J segment 0 bases; nucleotides outside the gene matches: 2. There are 16 residues in the CDR3. CDR1 is SGHKS, CDR2 YYEKEE, per germline (reference sequence). The CDR3 sequence is CASSRDRASGANVLTF. The DNA for the CDR3 is TGTGCCAGCAGCCGGGACAGGGCCTCTGGGGCCAACGTCCTGACTTTC.

J is TRBJ1-2 and V is TRBV7-2; 9 bases line up with TRBD1. The trim removed 5 bases at V and 3 bases at J, leaving 7 bases unmatched. The CDR3 is 15 residues long. Germline-derived CDR1 and CDR2 are SGHTA and FQGNSA. For the CDR3, the DNA is TGTGCCAGCAGCGGCCGGGACAGGGTATACTATGGCTACACCTTC. It encodes CASSGRDRVYYGYTF.

The chain uses TRBV11-3 and TRBJ1-2; D gene unclear. There are 14 residues in the CDR3. Trimming pared 5 bases from V and 1 base from J, leaving 11 bases between. Germline V gives CDR1 SGHNT, CDR2 YENEEA. The CDR3 DNA follows: TGTGCCAGCAGCCGGGCCGGGAGTAACTATGGCTACACCTTC. It specifies CASSRAGSNYGYTF.

This chain joins TRBV7-9 and TRBJ2-5, with TRBD2 matching over 11 bases. This CDR3 spans 16 amino acids. With 5 bases clipped from V and 7 bases from J, the junction kept 12 bases outside the gene matches. Looked up from germline, CDR1 is SEHNR and CDR2 is FQNEAQ (reference sequence). The DNA for the CDR3 is TGTGCCAGCAGCCGAGAAGGGACTAGCGGCCCGAGGACCCAGTACTTC. Translated, it gives CASSREGTSGPRTQYF.

The chain couples TRBV5-4 to TRBJ2-1; 12 bases match TRBD2. Trimming at V came to 4 bases and at J to 8 bases, leaving 10 bases not matched to a gene. The CDR3 runs to 16 residues. Germline V CDR1 and CDR2: SGHNT, YYREEE (reference sequence). DNA for the CDR3: TGTGCCAGCAGCACACCCGCGACTAGCGGGAGTGATGAGCAGTTCTTC. Protein sequence: CASSTPATSGSDEQFF. Variable domain in full (rest from reference TRBV5-4 and TRBJ2-1): ETGVTQSPTHLIKTRGQQVTLRCSSQSGHNTVSWYQQALGQGPQFIFQYYREEENGRGNFPPRFSGLQFPNYSSELNVNALELDDSALYLCASSTPATSGSDEQFFGPGTRLTVL.

This chain links TRBV5-1 with TRBJ1-4; TRBD1 aligns across 8 bases. The germline CDR1 and CDR2 sequences are SGHRS and YFSETQ. Losses at the gene ends were 4 bases for V and 5 bases for J; bases not matched to a gene: 4. The CDR3 extends over 14 amino acids. CDR3 sequence reads: CASSPGQGNEKLFF. In DNA, the CDR3 is TGCGCCAGCAGCCCCGGACAGGGAAATGAAAAACTGTTTTTT.

This clone was seen only once. V gene TRBV11-3 combines with J gene TRBJ1-1; D is possibly TRBD1 (5 bases). The CDR3 length is 15 residues. The germline V and J ends were trimmed by 0 bases and 1 base, with 9 bases remaining between them. CDR1 and CDR2 (germline): SGHNT, YENEEA. The chain's CDR3 is CASSLDLGGNTEAFF. CDR3 DNA sequence: TGTGCCAGCAGCTTAGATCTGGGGGGGAACACTGAAGCTTTCTTT.

This clone has only a few counts. The rearrangement links TRBV19 to TRBJ1-1; 10 bases agree with TRBD1. CDR1 is LNHDA, CDR2 SQIVND, per germline (reference sequence). V lost 5 bases, J lost 4 bases, and 4 bases stayed unmatched. The CDR3 covers 14 residues. The CDR3 DNA reads as TGTGCCAGTAGTCCGGGACAGGGGAGCACTGAAGCTTTCTTT. Amino acids: CASSPGQGSTEAFF.